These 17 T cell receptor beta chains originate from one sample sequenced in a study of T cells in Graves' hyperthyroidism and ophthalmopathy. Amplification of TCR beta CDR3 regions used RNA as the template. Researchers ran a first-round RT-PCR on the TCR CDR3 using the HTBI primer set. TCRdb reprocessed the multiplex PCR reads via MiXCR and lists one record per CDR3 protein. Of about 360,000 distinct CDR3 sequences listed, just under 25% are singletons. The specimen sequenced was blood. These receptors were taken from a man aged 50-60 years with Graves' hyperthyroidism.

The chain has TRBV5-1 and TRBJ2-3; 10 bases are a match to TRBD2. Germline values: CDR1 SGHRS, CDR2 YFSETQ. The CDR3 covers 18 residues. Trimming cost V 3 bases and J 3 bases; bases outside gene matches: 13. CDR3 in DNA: TGCGCCAGCAGCTGGGAAGGCATAGCGGGAGGTCGTACAGATACGCAGTATTTT. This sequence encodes CASSWEGIAGGRTDTQYF.

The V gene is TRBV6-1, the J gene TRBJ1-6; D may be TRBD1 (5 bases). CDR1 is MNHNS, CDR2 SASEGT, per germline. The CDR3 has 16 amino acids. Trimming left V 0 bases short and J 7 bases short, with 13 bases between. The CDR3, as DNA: TGTGCCAGCAGTGAAGCTGCCGGGACTGGGAATTCACCCCTCCACTTT. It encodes CASSEAAGTGNSPLHF.

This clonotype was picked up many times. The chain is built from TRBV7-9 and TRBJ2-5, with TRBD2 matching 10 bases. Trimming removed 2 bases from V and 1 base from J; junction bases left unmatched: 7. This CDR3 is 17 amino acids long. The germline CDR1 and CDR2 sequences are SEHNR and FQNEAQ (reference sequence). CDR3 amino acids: CASSLRVAGGFQETQYF. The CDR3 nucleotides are TGTGCCAGCAGCTTAAGGGTAGCGGGAGGCTTCCAAGAGACCCAGTACTTC.

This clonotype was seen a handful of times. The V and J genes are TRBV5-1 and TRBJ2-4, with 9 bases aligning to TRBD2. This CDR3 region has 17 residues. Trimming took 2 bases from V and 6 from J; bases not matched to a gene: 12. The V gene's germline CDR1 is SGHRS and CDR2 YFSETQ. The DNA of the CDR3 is TGCGCCAGCAGCTTCGGGCGGGAGGGCCCCCCGAGAAACATTCAGTACTTC. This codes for CASSFGREGPPRNIQYF. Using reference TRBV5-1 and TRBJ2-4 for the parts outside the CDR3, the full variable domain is KAGVTQTPRYLIKTRGQQVTLSCSPISGHRSVSWYQQTPGQGLQFLFEYFSETQRNKGNFPGRFSGRQFSNSRSEMNVSTLELGDSALYLCASSFGREGPPRNIQYFGAGTRLSVL.

CDR3 coding DNA: TGTGCCAGCAGCCTCGGGGTCGGGGAAGAGCAGCCCCAGCATTTT. It encodes CASSLGVGEEQPQHF. The V gene is TRBV7-3, the J gene TRBJ1-5; D is unresolved. V was shortened by 5 bases and J by 7 bases, with 18 bases between the two germline ends. There are 15 residues in the CDR3. From germline, CDR1 is SGHTA and CDR2 FQGTGA.

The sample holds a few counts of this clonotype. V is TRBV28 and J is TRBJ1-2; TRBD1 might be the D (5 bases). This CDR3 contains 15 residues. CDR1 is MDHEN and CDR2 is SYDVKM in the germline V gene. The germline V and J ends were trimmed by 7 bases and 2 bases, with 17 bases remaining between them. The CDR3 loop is CASTISGGGNYGYTF. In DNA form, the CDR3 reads TGTGCCAGCACCATATCCGGGGGAGGGAACTATGGCTACACCTTC.

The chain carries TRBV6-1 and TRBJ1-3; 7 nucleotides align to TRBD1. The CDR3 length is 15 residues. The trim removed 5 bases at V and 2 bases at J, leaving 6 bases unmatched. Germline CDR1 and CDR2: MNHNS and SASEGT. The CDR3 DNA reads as TGTGCCAGCAGTCAGACAGGGAGCGCTGGAAACACCATATATTTT. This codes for CASSQTGSAGNTIYF.

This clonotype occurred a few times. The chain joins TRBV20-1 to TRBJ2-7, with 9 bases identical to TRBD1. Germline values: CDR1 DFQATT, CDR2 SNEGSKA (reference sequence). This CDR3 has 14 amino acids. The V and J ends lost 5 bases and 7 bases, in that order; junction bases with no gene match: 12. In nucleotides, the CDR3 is TGCAGTGCTGGACGGGACAGGGCCTTTGAGGAGCAGTACTTC. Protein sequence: CSAGRDRAFEEQYF.

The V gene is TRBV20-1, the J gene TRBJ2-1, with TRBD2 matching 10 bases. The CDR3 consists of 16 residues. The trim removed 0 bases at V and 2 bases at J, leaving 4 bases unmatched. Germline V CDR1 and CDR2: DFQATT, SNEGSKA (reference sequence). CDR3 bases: TGCAGTGCTAGAGAGGGAGCGGGAGGGGCCTACAATGAGCAGTTCTTC. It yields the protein CSAREGAGGAYNEQFF.

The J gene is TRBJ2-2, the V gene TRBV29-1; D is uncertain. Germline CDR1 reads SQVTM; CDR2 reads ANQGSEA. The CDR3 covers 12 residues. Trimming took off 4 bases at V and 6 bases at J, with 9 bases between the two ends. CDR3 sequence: CSVVFGSGELFF. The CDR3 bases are TGCAGCGTTGTATTCGGATCCGGGGAGCTGTTTTTT.

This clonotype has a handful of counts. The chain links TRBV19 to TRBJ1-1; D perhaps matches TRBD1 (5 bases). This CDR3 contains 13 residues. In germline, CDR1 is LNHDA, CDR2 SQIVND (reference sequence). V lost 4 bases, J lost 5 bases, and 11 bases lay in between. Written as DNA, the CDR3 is TGTGCCAGTAGTACCGGGACTTTTACTGAAGCTTTCTTT. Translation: CASSTGTFTEAFF.

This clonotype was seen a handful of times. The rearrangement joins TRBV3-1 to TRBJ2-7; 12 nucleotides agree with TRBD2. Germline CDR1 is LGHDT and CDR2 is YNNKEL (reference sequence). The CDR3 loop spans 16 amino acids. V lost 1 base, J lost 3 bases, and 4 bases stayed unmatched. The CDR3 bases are TGTGCCAGCAGCCAAGTGGCGACTAGCGGGAGCTACGAGCAGTACTTC. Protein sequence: CASSQVATSGSYEQYF.

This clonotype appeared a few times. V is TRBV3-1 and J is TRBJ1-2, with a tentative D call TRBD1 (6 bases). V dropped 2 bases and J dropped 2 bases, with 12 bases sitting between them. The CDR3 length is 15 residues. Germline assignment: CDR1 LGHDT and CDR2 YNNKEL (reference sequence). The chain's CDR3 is CASSQRRGSNYGYTF. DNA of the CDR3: TGTGCCAGCAGCCAACGCAGGGGTTCAAACTATGGCTACACCTTC.

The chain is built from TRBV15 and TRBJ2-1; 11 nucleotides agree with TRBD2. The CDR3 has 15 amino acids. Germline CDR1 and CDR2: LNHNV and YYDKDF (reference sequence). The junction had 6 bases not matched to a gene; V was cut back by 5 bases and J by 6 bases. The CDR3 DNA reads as TGTGCCACCAGCTTTAGACTAGCGGGAACCAATGAGCAGTTCTTC. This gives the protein CATSFRLAGTNEQFF.

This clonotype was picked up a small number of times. The DNA of the CDR3 is TGTGCCAGTAGTCCCCGAGCAGGGTTCAACTACTACAATGAGCAGTTCTTC. Its protein is CASSPRAGFNYYNEQFF. J is TRBJ2-1 and V is TRBV19; TRBD1 might be the D (5 bases). Between the trimmed V and J ends, which lost 5 bases and 3 bases, there was a span of 20 bases. This CDR3 spans 17 amino acids. The V gene's germline CDR1 is LNHDA and CDR2 SQIVND (reference sequence).

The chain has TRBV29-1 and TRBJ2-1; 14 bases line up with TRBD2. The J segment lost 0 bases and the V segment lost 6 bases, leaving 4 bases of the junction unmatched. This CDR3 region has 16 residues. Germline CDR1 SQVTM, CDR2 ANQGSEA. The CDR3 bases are TGCAGCGTGGATGGGACTAGCGGGAGCTCCTACAATGAGCAGTTCTTC. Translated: CSVDGTSGSSYNEQFF.

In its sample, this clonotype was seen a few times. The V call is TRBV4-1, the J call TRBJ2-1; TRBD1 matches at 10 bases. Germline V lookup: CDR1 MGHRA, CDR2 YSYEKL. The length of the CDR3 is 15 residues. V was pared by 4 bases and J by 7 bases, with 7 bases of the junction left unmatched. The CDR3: CASSLRQGAWNEQFF. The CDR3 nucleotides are TGCGCCAGCAGCCTTAGACAGGGGGCATGGAATGAGCAGTTCTTC.